This TCR beta chain originates from a study of cytomegalovirus exposure and HLA in healthy donors. The PCR used 60 Vbeta and 13 Jbeta primers. The method was immunoSEQ multiplex PCR; TCRdb's version includes in-frame clones alone and lacks a portion of them. This sample carries 100,000 to 150,000 clones, approximately 80% of them seen once, and the ten largest clones take 1.5%. This clone was picked up one time. At one end the junction does not follow the germline gene, possibly because of a read error. The CDR3 has 12 residues. Germline CDR1 and CDR2: SEHNR and FQNEAQ (reference sequence). The sequence derives from a female donor in good health and CMV-seronegative. Material for sequencing was PBMCs. The V gene is TRBV7-9, the J gene TRBJ2-7, with D tentatively TRBD2 (6 bases). The CDR3 protein is CSSSLESGPQYF. Here the CDR3 DNA reads TGTTCCAGCAGCTTAGAAAGCGGGCCGCAGTACTTC.